The 26 T cell receptor beta chains listed next were all sequenced from one sample in a study of regulatory T cells in long-lasting Graves disease. Relying on iRepertoire HTBI primers and Arm-PCR of CDR3 regions, the team built TCR beta libraries. MiXCR, run by TCRdb on the multiplex PCR reads, gives a single entry per CDR3 protein. The sample contains hundreds of thousands of distinct CDR3 sequences, less than 15% of which appear only once. As for time point: newly diagnosed GD, antithyroid drugs for less than 3 months. Researchers made the TCR library from RNA that was extracted from PBMCs. These same records also appear under a second study, on T cells in Graves' hyperthyroidism and ophthalmopathy.

Sequenced material: peripheral blood mononuclear cells (PBMCs), taken at new diagnosis, from a patient treated with antithyroid drugs. Source of these receptors: a man aged 30 to 45 with Graves disease.

This clonotype was seen repeatedly, ten times or more. The chain links TRBV7-9 to TRBJ2-1, with 11 positions matching TRBD2. CDR3 length equals 15 residues. The V segment lost 2 bases and the J segment 9 bases; nucleotides outside the gene matches: 6. Looked up from germline, CDR1 is SEHNR and CDR2 is FQNEAQ (reference sequence). CDR3 sequence: CASSLRVLAGAEQFF. CDR3 DNA sequence: TGTGCCAGCAGCTTAAGGGTACTAGCGGGAGCTGAGCAGTTCTTC. Filled out from reference TRBV7-9 and TRBJ2-1, the complete variable domain reads DTGVSQNPRHKITKRGQNVTFRCDPISEHNRLYWYRQTLGQGPEFLTYFQNEAQLEKSRLLSDRFSAERPKGSFSTLEIQRTEQGDSAMYLCASSLRVLAGAEQFFGPGTRLTVL.

Many counts were recorded for this clonotype. The J gene is TRBJ2-1, the V gene TRBV11-3; D is possibly TRBD2 (6 bases). Trimming stripped 5 bases from V and 12 bases from J, with 17 bases between. Looked up from germline, CDR1 is SGHNT and CDR2 is YENEEA. This CDR3 has 13 amino acids. The CDR3 reads CASSPTSNGGQFF. The CDR3 DNA follows: TGTGCCAGCAGCCCTACATCCAACGGGGGGCAGTTCTTC. The full variable domain, rest sourced from reference TRBV11-3 and TRBJ2-1, is EAGVVQSPRYKIIEKKQPVAFWCNPISGHNTLYWYLQNLGQGPELLIRYENEEAVDDSQLPKDRFSAERLKGVDSTLKIQPAELGDSAVYLCASSPTSNGGQFFGPGTRLTVL.

This clonotype was seen repeatedly, ten times or more. This chain uses TRBV2 with TRBJ2-1, with TRBD2 matching 10 bases. The length of the CDR3 is 14 residues. V lost 7 bases and J lost 7; bases outside the gene matches: 7. CDR1 is SNHLY, CDR2 FYNNEI, per germline. As DNA, the CDR3 is TGTGCCAGCAACGAGCGGGAGGGCCAGAATGAGCAGTTCTTC. Translated: CASNEREGQNEQFF.

V usage is TRBV19 and J usage is TRBJ2-5; 8 bases map to TRBD1. Germline V gene data show CDR1 as LNHDA and CDR2 as SQIVND (reference sequence). Trimming took 4 bases from V and 4 from J; bases not matched to a gene: 5. This CDR3 has 14 amino acids. In DNA form, the CDR3 reads TGTGCCAGTAGTACAGGGGGCCTCCCAGAGACCCAGTACTTC. Protein product: CASSTGGLPETQYF. The variable domain in full, with the rest retrieved from reference TRBV19 and TRBJ2-5, is DGGITQSPKYLFRKEGQNVTLSCEQNLNHDAMYWYRQDPGQGLRLIYYSQIVNDFQKGDIAEGYSVSREKKESFPLTVTSAQKNPTAFYLCASSTGGLPETQYFGPGTRLLVL.

This clonotype occurred many times. This rearrangement joins TRBV28 to TRBJ1-1, with D perhaps TRBD1 (5 bases). Germline CDR1 reads MDHEN; CDR2 reads SYDVKM. Trimming left V 6 bases short and J 4 bases short, with 9 bases between. The CDR3 contains 12 residues. The CDR3 region has the DNA TGTGCCAGCAGGTGGGGGATCACTGAAGCTTTCTTT. This gives the protein CASRWGITEAFF. Looking up the rest from reference TRBV28 and TRBJ1-1 gives the full variable domain: DVKVTQSSRYLVKRTGEKVFLECVQDMDHENMFWYRQDPGLGLRLIYFSYDVKMKEKGDIPEGYSVSREKKERFSLILESASTNQTSMYLCASRWGITEAFFGQGTRLTVV.

A few counts support this clonotype. This chain links TRBV24-1 with TRBJ2-1, with D possibly matching TRBD1 (6 bases). Looked up from germline, CDR1 is KGHDR and CDR2 is SFDVKD. The V gene lost 4 bases and the J gene lost 0 bases, with 9 bases spanning the gap. The CDR3 is 15 amino acids. CDR3 DNA: TGTGCCACCAGTGAAACAGGGAACTCCTACAATGAGCAGTTCTTC. Translation: CATSETGNSYNEQFF.

This clonotype was counted many times. The chain employs TRBV11-2 and TRBJ2-5, with 9 bases lining up with TRBD1. V lost 5 bases and J lost 4; bases outside the gene matches: 8. Germline V gene data show CDR1 as SGHAT and CDR2 as FQNNGV. This CDR3 is built from 15 residues. The CDR3: CASSDRDRVVETQYF. DNA of the CDR3: TGTGCCAGCAGCGACCGGGACAGGGTAGTAGAGACCCAGTACTTC.

This clonotype was counted between two and nine times. This rearrangement joins TRBV30 to TRBJ2-3, with D hard to call. V dropped 3 bases and J dropped 4 bases, with 11 bases sitting between them. Germline V gives CDR1 GTSNPN, CDR2 SVGIG (reference sequence). The CDR3 covers 13 residues. CDR3 residues: CAWRPSWADTQYF. As DNA, the CDR3 is TGTGCCTGGAGGCCCTCGTGGGCAGATACGCAGTATTTT.

This clonotype came up many times. The CDR3 DNA is TGTGCCAGCAGTGAAACTAGCGGGAGTAACACAGATACGCAGTATTTT. Translated, it gives CASSETSGSNTDTQYF. The rearrangement joins TRBV6-1 to TRBJ2-3; 11 bases map to TRBD2. The CDR3 length is 16 residues. Germline V CDR1 and CDR2: MNHNS, SASEGT. The J segment lost 2 bases and the V segment lost 2 bases, leaving 3 bases of the junction unmatched.

This clonotype has only a few counts. The rearrangement links TRBV15 to TRBJ2-1, with 12 bases identical to TRBD2. J was trimmed by 4 bases and V by 0 bases; bases with no gene match: 7. CDR1 and CDR2 (germline): LNHNV, YYDKDF (reference sequence). This CDR3 has 18 amino acids. The CDR3, as DNA: TGTGCCACCAGCAGAGATAAGACTAGCGGGAGTCCGTACAATGAGCAGTTCTTC. This gives the protein CATSRDKTSGSPYNEQFF. The complete variable domain, with remaining parts taken from reference TRBV15 and TRBJ2-1, reads DAMVIQNPRYQVTQFGKPVTLSCSQTLNHNVMYWYQQKSSQAPKLLFHYYDKDFNNEADTPDNFQSRRPNTSFCFLDIRSPGLGDTAMYLCATSRDKTSGSPYNEQFFGPGTRLTVL.

In its sample, this clonotype was seen many times. The chain links TRBV5-1 to TRBJ2-1; D perhaps matches TRBD2 (6 bases). Germline assignment: CDR1 SGHRS and CDR2 YFSETQ. V lost 3 bases to trimming and J lost 3 bases, with 7 bases between them. The CDR3 totals 13 residues. CDR3 sequence: CASSWDFYNEQFF. CDR3 bases: TGCGCCAGCAGCTGGGACTTCTACAATGAGCAGTTCTTC.

This clonotype came up many times. This chain joins TRBV29-1 and TRBJ2-7, with D possibly TRBD1 on 6 matching bases. The length of the CDR3 is 13 residues. CDR1 SQVTM and CDR2 ANQGSEA come from the germline V gene. The V end was cut by 6 bases, the J end by 1 base, with 13 bases between. CDR3 amino acids: CSVLRQASYEQYF. CDR3 DNA: TGCAGCGTCTTGAGACAGGCGTCCTACGAGCAGTACTTC.

At least ten counts were recorded for this clonotype. J is TRBJ1-1 and V is TRBV12-3 or TRBV12-4; D gene ambiguous. The CDR3 has 14 residues. V dropped 3 bases and J dropped 5 bases, with 13 bases sitting between them. DNA for the CDR3: TGTGCCAGCAGTTTCGGTGGCCCGGGGACTGAAGCTTTCTTT. It specifies CASSFGGPGTEAFF.

This rearrangement joins TRBV7-9 to TRBJ2-5; TRBD1 matches at 7 bases. The closer fit of TRBJ2-1 to the DNA end suggests the J call may be wrong. The CDR3 spans 14 residues. The germline gives CDR1 SEHNR, CDR2 FQNEAQ (reference sequence). As DNA, the CDR3 is TGTGCCAGCAGCCACCGGGACAGTCACAATGAGCAGTTCTTC. It yields the protein CASSHRDSHNEQFF.

This clonotype has a handful of counts. The genes are TRBV20-1 and TRBJ2-3, with D uncertain. CDR3 length: 15 amino acids. Trimming shortened V by 7 bases and J by 2 bases, and 19 bases separated the two germline ends. CDR1 is DFQATT, CDR2 SNEGSKA, per germline (reference sequence). CDR3 region: CSVPGVALVTDTQYF. CDR3 bases: TGCAGTGTCCCTGGAGTAGCCCTCGTCACAGATACGCAGTATTTT.

In the case of this clonotype: The conserved phenylalanine or tryptophan normally closing the CDR3 is absent here, so this likely arose from a read error. The chain employs TRBV10-3 and TRBJ2-7; 14 bases are shared with TRBD2. V shed 6 bases and J 3 bases; nucleotides not matched to a gene: 7. CDR1 ENHRY and CDR2 SYGVKD come from the germline V gene. The CDR3 sequence is 16 residues long. The CDR3 sequence is CAISAPGTSGSYEQYL. The CDR3 DNA sequence: TGTGCCATCAGCGCCCCTGGGACTAGCGGGAGCTACGAGCAGTACCTC.

In its sample, this clonotype was seen a few times. This chain joins TRBV25-1 and TRBJ2-6, with 7 bases fitting TRBD1. The CDR3 is made up of 17 amino acids. Germline V lookup: CDR1 MGHDK, CDR2 SYGVNS. Trimming removed 5 bases from V and 0 bases from J; junction bases left unmatched: 7. As DNA, the CDR3 is TGTGCCAGCAGTAAGACAGGGTACAGCTCTGGGGCCAACGTCCTGACTTTC. Protein sequence: CASSKTGYSSGANVLTF.

The rearrangement links TRBV14 to TRBJ2-1, with unresolved D. The CDR3 has 15 amino acids. V gave up 2 bases and J gave up 0 bases, with 8 bases separating them. CDR1 is SGHDN and CDR2 is FVKESK in the germline V gene. The CDR3 coding sequence is TGTGCCAGCAGCCAACGGTTGAGCTCCTACAATGAGCAGTTCTTC. Its protein product is CASSQRLSSYNEQFF. Variable domain in full (rest from reference TRBV14 and TRBJ2-1): EAGVTQFPSHSVIEKGQTVTLRCDPISGHDNLYWYRRVMGKEIKFLLHFVKESKQDESGMPNNRFLAERTGGTYSTLKVQPAELEDSGVYFCASSQRLSSYNEQFFGPGTRLTVL.

The sample holds many counts of this clonotype. The V gene is TRBV27, the J gene TRBJ2-1; 9 positions agree with TRBD1. The CDR3 is made up of 14 amino acids. CDR1 is MNHEY and CDR2 is SMNVEV in the germline V gene (reference sequence). Germline trimming cut 6 bases from V and 7 bases from J; bases unmatched to any gene: 7. The chain's CDR3 is CASRGTGKRNEQFF. The CDR3 bases are TGTGCCAGCAGGGGGACAGGGAAAAGGAATGAGCAGTTCTTC.

In its sample, this clonotype was seen a few times. The J gene is TRBJ2-3, the V gene TRBV20-1, with no clear D. The germline V and J ends were trimmed by 4 bases and 2 bases, with 10 bases remaining between them. This CDR3 comprises 13 residues. CDR1 DFQATT and CDR2 SNEGSKA come from the germline V gene (reference sequence). The CDR3 sequence is CSATGEPTDTQYF. The CDR3 DNA sequence: TGCAGTGCTACCGGAGAGCCCACAGATACGCAGTATTTT.

This clonotype was seen many times. The V call is TRBV12-3 or TRBV12-4, the J call TRBJ2-7, with TRBD2 identical over 12 bases. V gave up 5 bases and J gave up 1 base; unmatched junction bases: 21. The CDR3 is 21 residues long. CDR3 sequence reads: CASSIKGGRGFTSGRSYEQYF. The CDR3 bases are TGTGCCAGCAGTATTAAGGGGGGACGGGGATTTACTAGCGGGAGGTCCTACGAGCAGTACTTC.

This clonotype showed up many times. The CDR3 reads CASSEQLETQYF. The CDR3 nucleotides are TGTGCCAGCAGTGAACAATTAGAGACCCAGTACTTC. The rearrangement links TRBV2 to TRBJ2-5, with no clear D. The V end lost 2 bases, the J end lost 4 bases, and 5 bases lay between the germline ends. The CDR3 loop spans 12 amino acids. Germline V gene sequence: CDR1 SNHLY, CDR2 FYNNEI.

In its sample, this clonotype was seen many times. The chain links TRBV24-1 to TRBJ2-5, with a tentative D call TRBD2 (5 bases). V lost 3 bases to trimming and J lost 4 bases, with 8 bases between them. CDR1 is KGHDR and CDR2 is SFDVKD in the germline V gene. The length of the CDR3 is 13 residues. The CDR3 DNA reads TGTGCCACCAGTGATGGAGGACGAGAGACCCAGTACTTC. Its protein is CATSDGGRETQYF.

This clonotype was seen ten or more times. The chain combines TRBV27 with TRBJ2-7; TRBD2 matches at 7 bases. CDR1 and CDR2 (germline): MNHEY, SMNVEV (reference sequence). The CDR3 has 15 amino acids. The ends lost 6 bases at V and 3 bases at J; junction bases unmatched: 11. The DNA for the CDR3 is TGTGCCAGCAGCCCTTACCGGGAGGCCCTCTACGAGCAGTACTTC. Translated: CASSPYREALYEQYF.

The chain recombines TRBV7-2 with TRBJ2-5; no firm D call. The V gene lost 5 bases and the J gene lost 7 bases, with 11 bases spanning the gap. Per the germline V gene, CDR1 is SGHTA and CDR2 is FQGNSA. The CDR3 sequence is 12 residues long. CDR3 sequence (DNA): TGTGCCAGCAGCCCCGCTTGGGGGACCCAGTACTTC. Protein: CASSPAWGTQYF.

CDR3 coding DNA: TGTGCCTGGAGTGTAACTGGGACAGATACGCAGTATTTT. Its protein is CAWSVTGTDTQYF. The gene calls are TRBV30 and TRBJ2-3; unclear D gene. This CDR3 is built from 13 residues. Germline CDR1 is GTSNPN and CDR2 is SVGIG (reference sequence). V was clipped by 0 bases and J by 3 bases, with 7 bases between them.